This T cell receptor (beta chain) emerged from a study of T cell repertoires in cytomegalovirus infection. Study-wide context: TCR beta signatures that were public indicated CMV infection and matching HLA type. General study points: Dominating the ex vivo response were HLA-C-restricted CMV-specific TCR beta clonotypes.

The germline V gene encodes CDR1 SGHNT and CDR2 YYREEE (reference sequence). The CDR3 sequence is 14 residues long. Concerning this clonotype: What it recognizes is unknown. The junction and the germline gene differ at one end; a read error may be behind it.

TCRdb itself ran the reads through MiXCR, one entry per CDR3 protein. The sample holds more than 350,000 distinct CDR3 sequences, about 33% seen once. This clonotype originated in a human donor in good health (CMV status not recorded). Some clones in this sample may be carry-over from other donors' samples. V is TRBV5-4 and J is TRBJ2-3, with 10 bases matching TRBD1. Sequencing was performed on PBMCs. CDR3 in amino acids: CASRLGQGTDTRYF. CDR3 sequence (DNA): TGTGCCAGCAGACTGGGACAGGGGACAGATACGCGGTATTTT.